What follows describes a single T cell receptor (beta chain). What it binds is not known. This sample stems from a study of T cell responses to AZD1222 COVID-19 vaccine. Whole-study results and caveats: Repertoire samples came only from after the peak T cell response.

Sequencing used immunoSEQ multiplex PCR; TCRdb keeps in-frame clones, though not all of them. The profile shows some 40,000 clones, about nine tenths of them singletons. Losses at the gene ends were 5 bases for V and 5 bases for J; bases not matched to a gene: 2. The germline gives CDR1 MNHNY, CDR2 SVGAGI (reference sequence). There are 15 residues in the CDR3. The J gene is TRBJ2-1, the V gene TRBV6-6, with 14 bases fitting TRBD2. Sequences were derived from peripheral blood, sampled 28 days after the second dose of the MenACWY control vaccine. The source of this sequence is an adult who received the MenACWY meningococcal vaccine as a control. CDR3 coding DNA: TGTGCCAGCAGTGGACTAGCGGGAGGCGACAATGAGCAGTTCTTC. It translates to CASSGLAGGDNEQFF.